This is a list of T cell receptor beta chains from one sample in a study of molecular identifiers for immune sequencing clone quantification. One entry per CDR3 protein, called by TCRdb with MiXCR from the PCR reads. The sample comprises more than 550,000 distinct CDR3 sequences, 25% of which are singletons, and 0.7% to 0.95% rests with the top ten. The sample comprised naive CD8+ T cells from blood, with Jurkat cell RNA spiked in. These TCRs come from a human donor in good health. Some libraries in this study had Jurkat cell RNA spiked in. The CDR3 runs from the conserved cysteine through the conserved F or W. The D gene is left open where the match is weak. Size is stated for part of the rows, as once, few or many counts, or as a class when the clone is expanded.

clone size,D gene,J gene,V gene,CDR3 DNA,CDR3 protein
few,TRBD2,TRBJ2-5,TRBV11-2,TGTGCCAGCAGCTTAGTGGGGCCTGGGGAGGGAGAGACCCAGTACTTC,CASSLVGPGEGETQYF
few,TRBD2,TRBJ2-5,TRBV11-2,TGTGCCAGCAGCACGCCGACAGGGAGCGGGGGGGGGCCCCGAGAGACCCAGTACTTC,CASSTPTGSGGGPRETQYF
-,TRBD1,TRBJ1-4,TRBV30,TGTGCCTGGAGTCCCGGGGACAGTAATGAAAAACTGTTTTTT,CAWSPGDSNEKLFF
few,-,TRBJ2-1,TRBV7-9,TGTGCCAGCAGCTTAGTTCAGGGGCCCTCCTACAATGAGCAGTTCTTC,CASSLVQGPSYNEQFF
many,-,TRBJ1-3,TRBV12-3/TRBV12-4,TGTGCCAGCAGTTCACCGGGACCGATCTCTGGAAACACCATATATTTT,CASSSPGPISGNTIYF
few,TRBD2,TRBJ2-1,TRBV29-1,TGCAGCGTTGTTCTAGCGGGGTTAAGCTCCTACAATGAGCAGTTCTTC,CSVVLAGLSSYNEQFF
-,-,TRBJ2-2,TRBV30,TGTGCCTGGAGTGTAGCGTCCCCCCCTTTAGGGCTGTTTTTT,CAWSVASPPLGLFF
-,TRBD1,TRBJ2-2,TRBV7-6,TGTGCCAGCAGCTTAGTTGAGGGGACAGACACCGGGGAGCTGTTTTTT,CASSLVEGTDTGELFF
many,TRBD2,TRBJ2-7,TRBV7-6,TGTGCCAGCAGCTTAGCTAGCGGGGCCCCCTACGAGCAGTACTTC,CASSLASGAPYEQYF
-,-,TRBJ2-5,TRBV12-3/TRBV12-4,TGTGCCAGCAGTTCCCCAGGGTTTGAGGGAGAGACCCAGTACTTC,CASSSPGFEGETQYF
few,TRBD1,TRBJ1-4,TRBV5-6,TGTGCCAGCAGCTTAGCGTGGACAGGTTTTGAAAAACTGTTTTTT,CASSLAWTGFEKLFF
few,-,TRBJ2-5,TRBV6-4,TGTGCCAGCAGTGACAAGGGAAAGGGGACCCAGTACTTC,CASSDKGKGTQYF
many,-,TRBJ2-6,TRBV27,TGTGCCAGCAGTTCCCAGGTACCCCACAAGAGTCAGGCCAACGTCCTGACTTTC,CASSSQVPHKSQANVLTF
many,-,TRBJ2-2,TRBV5-1,TGCGCCAGCAGCTTGTACGGGAACACCGGGGAGCTGTTTTTT,CASSLYGNTGELFF
-,-,TRBJ2-7,TRBV19,TGTGCCAGTACCACGGACGGAACGCGGATCTACGAGCAGTACTTC,CASTTDGTRIYEQYF
-,-,TRBJ2-5,TRBV9,TGTGCCAGCAGCGACGGGGGACACCCGGAGACCCAGTACTTC,CASSDGGHPETQYF
few,-,TRBJ2-1,TRBV5-6,TGTGCCAGCAGCTTCGCTCAGCTCTCCAATGAGCAGTTCTTC,CASSFAQLSNEQFF
-,-,TRBJ2-7,TRBV19,TGTGCCAGTAGTATGTCCCCAGGGTACGAGCAGTACTTC,CASSMSPGYEQYF
-,-,TRBJ2-7,TRBV29-1,TGCAGCGTTGTGGAGACGGGATCCTACGAGCAGTACTTC,CSVVETGSYEQYF
many,-,TRBJ1-1,TRBV12-5,TGTGCTAGTGGTTTGGTACCCTATGGTACCCAGGGGAACACTGAAGCTTTCTTT,CASGLVPYGTQGNTEAFF
once,TRBD1,TRBJ1-5,TRBV19,TGTGCCAGTAGTATAGGGGACAGGGGGCATAATCAGCCCCAGCATTTT,CASSIGDRGHNQPQHF
many,TRBD1,TRBJ1-2,TRBV6-6,TGTGCCAGCAGTTACTCGACGTCAGGGGGTCTAGACTATGGCTACACCTTC,CASSYSTSGGLDYGYTF
-,-,TRBJ2-7,TRBV20-1,TGCAGTGCTGGAGAAGGGACCCTGTGGGAGCAGTACTTC,CSAGEGTLWEQYF
few,-,TRBJ2-1,TRBV27,TGTGCCAGCAGTTTATCGTGGGGGCCTTACAATGAGCAGTTCTTC,CASSLSWGPYNEQFF
few,-,TRBJ2-3,TRBV28,TGTGCCAGCAGCCCCCTGGCGGGGACACACACAGATACGCAGTATTTT,CASSPLAGTHTDTQYF
few,-,TRBJ1-5,TRBV6-1,TGTGCCAGCAGTGAAAGTTTGGGGTCAGGGGAGGGGCAGCCCCAGCATTTT,CASSESLGSGEGQPQHF
few,-,TRBJ1-3,TRBV27,TGTGCCAGCAGTTTACAGGGCGGAAACACCATATATTTT,CASSLQGGNTIYF
many,-,TRBJ2-3,TRBV20-1,TGCAGTGCTAGAGTAGGGATGGGGATTTTCGTGGATACGCAGTATTTT,CSARVGMGIFVDTQYF
-,TRBD1,TRBJ1-1,TRBV6-2/TRBV6-3,TGTGCCAGCAACCACCTACGGACAGGGCTGGGTGCTGAAGCTTTCTTT,CASNHLRTGLGAEAFF
-,-,TRBJ1-1,TRBV20-1,TGCAGTGCTAGGATTCGGAACATGAACACTGAAGCTTTCTTT,CSARIRNMNTEAFF
-,-,TRBJ1-2,TRBV12-3/TRBV12-4,TGTGCCCGCAGTCGCCAGGCCAGCTATGGCTACACCTTC,CARSRQASYGYTF
-,-,TRBJ2-7,TRBV7-2,TGTGCCAGCAGTTCCGTCGGGGCAGGGTTCTACGAGCAGTACTTC,CASSSVGAGFYEQYF
many,TRBD2,TRBJ2-3,TRBV7-9,TGTGCCAGCACCTGGACTAGCGGGGGTCCAGATACGCAGTATTTT,CASTWTSGGPDTQYF
-,-,TRBJ1-5,TRBV15,TGTGCCACCAGCAGAGATGGGGCTGTCTGGGTTCAGCCCCAGCATTTT,CATSRDGAVWVQPQHF
-,-,TRBJ2-1,TRBV2,TGTGCCAGCAGTGAAGCTACGAGCTCCTACAATGGGCAGTTCTTC,CASSEATSSYNGQFF
-,-,TRBJ2-5,TRBV3-1,TGTGCCAGCAGCCAATTTAAGGCCCAAGAGACCCAGTACTTC,CASSQFKAQETQYF
few,TRBD2,TRBJ2-7,TRBV19,TGTGCCAGTAGTATCTCTAGCGGGACCTCCTACGAGCAGTACTTC,CASSISSGTSYEQYF
many,-,TRBJ1-2,TRBV20-1,TGCAGTGCTAGAGATCCTGTCGGGATCTATGGCTACACCTTC,CSARDPVGIYGYTF
-,-,TRBJ2-7,TRBV4-3,TGCGCCAGCAGCCAAGAAAGGGGTATCTACGAGCAGTACTTC,CASSQERGIYEQYF
many,-,TRBJ1-1,TRBV9,TGTGCCAGCAGCGTAGTGGGGGCCTTGAACACTGAAGCTTTCTTT,CASSVVGALNTEAFF
many,-,TRBJ2-7,TRBV4-3,TGCGCCAGCAGCCAAGATCTTTCAGGGAACGAGCAGTACTTC,CASSQDLSGNEQYF
many,-,TRBJ2-2,TRBV28,TGTGCCAGCAAGCCCCAAGGACAGCTGAACACCGGGGAGCTGTTTTTT,CASKPQGQLNTGELFF
-,-,TRBJ2-7,TRBV20-1,TGCAGTACTAGAGAGAGTGTTGGGGAGGCAGGGAGCTCCTACGAGCAGTACTTC,CSTRESVGEAGSSYEQYF
few,-,TRBJ2-7,TRBV7-6,TGTGCCAGCAGCTCCAATGCGGTCCACGAGCAGTACTTC,CASSSNAVHEQYF
-,-,TRBJ2-3,TRBV7-3,TGTGCCAGCAGCCCCGTTTCCGCAACAGGTACGCAGTATTTT,CASSPVSATGTQYF
-,TRBD2,TRBJ2-2,TRBV12-5,TGTGCTAGTGGCATCGCTAGCGGGAGGGCCCCCGGGGAGCTGTTTTTT,CASGIASGRAPGELFF
few,TRBD1,TRBJ1-5,TRBV28,TGTGCCACCCAAAGGGGACCAGGGGGCACTCAGCCCCAGCATTTT,CATQRGPGGTQPQHF
many,TRBD2,TRBJ2-1,TRBV20-1,TGCAGTGCTAGAGACCGACTAGCGGACTACAATGAGCAGTTCTTC,CSARDRLADYNEQFF